This T cell receptor (beta chain) was profiled in a study of T cell responses to AZD1222 COVID-19 vaccine. Method: immunoSEQ multiplex PCR; TCRdb's copy keeps in-frame clones and lacks some. Of about 120,000 clones in the sample, 92% were seen once. CDR3 length equals 17 residues. Germline V gene data show CDR1 as KGHDR and CDR2 as SFDVKD. Trimming cost V 2 bases and J 5 bases; bases outside gene matches: 7. This TCR was recovered from an adult in good health. The material was peripheral blood, obtained on day 0 of AZD1222 vaccination. J is TRBJ1-4 and V is TRBV24-1; 10 bases match TRBD1. The CDR3 reads CATSDSGTGARNEKLFF. CDR3 sequence (DNA): TGTGCCACCAGTGATTCGGGGACAGGGGCACGAAATGAAAAACTGTTTTTT.